This TCR beta chain was recovered during a study of OX40 agonist ivuxolimab in advanced cancers. Study at large: Males comprised 70% to 90% of the group, whose mean age was about 60 years (range roughly 20 to 90).

Study conclusions and caveats: There were also nonresponders showing low normalized T-cell clonal expansion. Dose levels from 0.1 to 3.0 mg/kg saw CD4+ and CD8+ blood T cells expand clonally by week 6.

For this clone: The antigen is undetermined. Germline is not matched at one junction end, which may reflect a read error.

This table comes from immunoSEQ multiplex PCR, and its TCRdb copy is limited to in-frame clones, with some not included. The sample lists 65,000 to 95,000 clones, around 90% occurring once. The CDR3 consists of 13 residues. Germline V gene data show CDR1 as SSHAT and CDR2 as FNYEAQ (reference sequence). The sample in question was CD4+ or CD8+ T cells sorted from blood, obtained in a trial of the OX40 agonist ivuxolimab. The chain uses TRBV7-7 and TRBJ2-5, with 7 nucleotides matching TRBD1. The receptor was derived from an adult with an advanced solid tumor such as melanoma, head and neck, liver or kidney cancer. Here the CDR3 reads CASSSDRRETQYF. DNA for the CDR3: TGTGCTAGCAGCTCGGACAGGAGGGAGACCCAGTACTTC.